The sequence of this T cell receptor (beta chain) was determined in a study of T cell changes during pregnancy in multiple sclerosis. Germline-derived CDR1 and CDR2 are SGHAT and FQNNGV. The CDR3 runs to 14 residues. Trimming removed 2 bases at V and 6 bases at J, with 11 bases between. Generated by immunoSEQ multiplex PCR, the TCRdb table keeps only in-frame clones and is missing some. Of 79,000 or so clones in the sample, less than 90% were seen once. Sample: peripheral blood, taken before pregnancy. The TCR sequence derives from a female donor with multiple sclerosis, enrolled in a pregnancy study. The J gene is TRBJ2-1, the V gene TRBV11-2; possibly TRBD2 for D (6 bases). The CDR3 nucleotides are TGTGCCAGCAGCTTAATGGGACTCACCAATGAGCAGTTCTTC. Translated: CASSLMGLTNEQFF.